The 23 T cell receptor beta chains reported below all come from one sample, sequenced in a study of shared clonotypes between healthy human individuals. Profiled with immunoSEQ multiplex PCR; TCRdb holds only in-frame clones, not every one. The repertoire holds some 2,100,000 clones, with about 92% as singletons. Naive CD8 isolation took CD45RO-negative cells positively selected for CCR7 and excluded terminally differentiated effector memory CD45RA+ cells. The sequencing input was naive CD8+ T cells from PBMCs. Every receptor here comes from a man younger than 30 in good health. Some clones in this sample may be carry-over from other donors' samples.

This chain connects TRBV10-3 to TRBJ2-7; possibly TRBD1 or TRBD2 for D (6 bases each). The CDR3 spans 15 residues. Trimming left V 10 bases short and J 1 base short, with 20 bases between. Per germline, CDR1 ENHRY and CDR2 SYGVKD. The CDR3, as DNA: TGTGCCACCCACCTGGGGGCGGGAAAATCCTACGAGCAGTACTTC. Translating it yields CATHLGAGKSYEQYF.

This chain links TRBV18 with TRBJ2-7, with TRBD1 as a possible D gene (6 bases). The germline V and J ends were trimmed by 2 bases and 5 bases, with 16 bases remaining between them. In germline, CDR1 is KGHSH, CDR2 LQKENI. The CDR3 loop spans 15 amino acids. This CDR3 is CASSPLGGSLDEQYF. The CDR3 DNA reads as TGTGCCAGCTCACCATTAGGGGGAAGTTTGGACGAGCAGTACTTC.

The chain links TRBV6-5 to TRBJ2-7; D may match TRBD1 or TRBD2 (5 bases each). The CDR3 is 13 amino acids. Between the trimmed V and J ends, which lost 2 bases and 5 bases, there was a span of 10 bases. Germline V gene lookup returns CDR1 MNHEY and CDR2 SVGAGI. CDR3 in amino acids: CASSYDGTNEQYF. The CDR3 region has the DNA TGTGCCAGCAGTTACGATGGGACCAACGAGCAGTACTTC.

J is TRBJ2-7 and V is TRBV29-1; D remains unclear. The germline V gene has CDR1 SQVTM and CDR2 ANQGSEA. This CDR3 has 13 residues. V lost 0 bases to trimming and J lost 2 bases, with 8 bases between them. The CDR3 DNA sequence: TGCAGCGTTGAAGATGCCCAGGCCTACGAGCAGTACTTC. This sequence encodes CSVEDAQAYEQYF.

Points on this clone: Its ends do not fully match the called genes, so a read error is possible. This chain connects TRBV6-1 to TRBJ2-7, with 7 positions matching TRBD1. CDR1 is MNHNS, CDR2 SASEGT, per germline. The CDR3 sequence is 11 residues long. CDR3 region: CASSEDRPQDF. The DNA for the CDR3 is TGTGCCAGCAGTGAGGACAGGCCGCAGGACTTC.

Remarks on this clone: Different DNA sequences within this sample yield the same CDR3. The chain employs TRBV29-1 and TRBJ1-1; D is undetermined. Per germline, CDR1 SQVTM and CDR2 ANQGSEA. V shed 4 bases and J shed 2 bases, with 8 bases lying between them. The CDR3 totals 12 residues. The CDR3 loop reads CSVVGENTEAFF. DNA of the CDR3: TGCAGCGTTGTAGGTGAAAACACTGAAGCTTTCTTT.

In DNA form, the CDR3 reads TGTGCCAGCAGCCCCGACGGACTCTCCTACAATGAGCAGTTCTTC. This codes for CASSPDGLSYNEQFF. This rearrangement joins TRBV7-2 to TRBJ2-1; D may be TRBD2 (5 bases). Germline CDR1 reads SGHTA; CDR2 reads FQGNSA. The CDR3 sequence is 15 residues long. V dropped 5 bases and J dropped 0 bases, with 11 bases sitting between them.

The CDR3 is CATSRVDPVEGYTF. DNA of the CDR3: TGTGCCACCAGCAGAGTCGATCCGGTTGAAGGCTACACCTTC. The chain recombines TRBV15 with TRBJ1-2, with D unclear. This CDR3 has 14 residues. Trimming stripped 1 base from V and 8 bases from J, with 14 bases between. CDR1 is LNHNV, CDR2 YYDKDF, per germline (reference sequence).

The rearrangement uses TRBV7-9 and TRBJ2-1, with no clear D. Germline V lookup: CDR1 SEHNR, CDR2 FQNEAQ (reference sequence). The V end lost 3 bases, the J end lost 0 bases, and 12 bases lay between the germline ends. CDR3 size: 16 residues. CDR3 protein: CASSFPTLSSYNEQFF. The CDR3 DNA is TGTGCCAGCAGCTTCCCGACCCTTAGCTCCTACAATGAGCAGTTCTTC.

The chain recombines TRBV7-8 with TRBJ2-1; unclear D gene. The CDR3 sequence is 16 residues long. Trimming removed 1 base at V and 4 bases at J, with 14 bases between. CDR1 is SGHVS, CDR2 FQNEAQ, per germline. The CDR3 sequence: CASSLGLAASYNEQFF. Written as DNA, the CDR3 is TGTGCCAGCAGCTTAGGCCTGGCCGCTTCTTACAATGAGCAGTTCTTC.

This clone occurred once. The chain carries TRBV2 and TRBJ2-5; 7 nucleotides align to TRBD2. CDR3 length: 15 residues. After removal of 5 bases from V and 4 bases from J, the junction contained 10 bases not matched to a gene. Germline loops: CDR1 SNHLY, CDR2 FYNNEI. The CDR3 here is CASSRGTGGSETQYF. The CDR3 nucleotides read TGTGCCAGCAGTAGAGGTACGGGAGGTTCAGAGACCCAGTACTTC.

Note on this clone: The germline gene is not matched at one end of the junction; a read error may be the cause. V and J are TRBV7-8 and TRBJ2-3; tentatively, D is TRBD2 (6 bases). The germline V gene has CDR1 SGHVS and CDR2 FQNEAQ. This CDR3 spans 20 amino acids. This CDR3 is CASSLVTSRQPTQDTNTQYF. CDR3 DNA sequence: TGTGCCAGCAGCTTAGTTACTAGCCGACAGCCTACACAAGACACAAATACGCAGTATTTT.

The J gene is TRBJ1-4, the V gene TRBV29-1; 7 bases fit TRBD1. This CDR3 is 15 amino acids long. V was pared by 7 bases and J by 0 bases, with 8 bases of the junction left unmatched. Germline CDR1 SQVTM, CDR2 ANQGSEA. CDR3 residues: CSARQGLTTNEKLFF. As DNA, the CDR3 is TGCAGCGCCCGACAGGGACTAACAACTAATGAAAAACTGTTTTTT.

The chain employs TRBV27 and TRBJ2-5, with D perhaps given as TRBD1 or TRBD2 (5 bases each). The J call may be in error: the DNA end matches TRBJ2-7 better. The germline V gene encodes CDR1 MNHEY and CDR2 SMNVEV (reference sequence). This CDR3 region has 15 residues. CDR3 bases: TGTGCCAGCAGACACGGGACGGTGAGCTCCTACGAGCAGTACTTC. Translation: CASRHGTVSSYEQYF.

The J gene is TRBJ2-1, the V gene TRBV27; possible D gene TRBD2, 6 bases. The CDR3 contains 18 residues. Trimming cost V 8 bases and J 0 bases, with 23 bases left between them. CDR1 and CDR2 from the germline V gene are MNHEY and SMNVEV (reference sequence). The DNA for the CDR3 is TGTGCCAGCCGGATCAGACCCGGGAGAGGAGACTCCTACAATGAGCAGTTCTTC. Amino acids: CASRIRPGRGDSYNEQFF.

The rearrangement joins TRBV28 to TRBJ2-1; TRBD1 matches 10 bases. The germline gives CDR1 MDHEN, CDR2 SYDVKM. V was pared by 1 base and J by 0 bases, with 3 bases of the junction left unmatched. This CDR3 comprises 17 residues. CDR3 DNA sequence: TGTGCCAGCAGTTTATTCGGGACAGGGGTCTCCTACAATGAGCAGTTCTTC. Amino acid sequence: CASSLFGTGVSYNEQFF.

The chain is built from TRBV27 and TRBJ2-2; D assignment may be TRBD1 or TRBD2 (5 bases each). The CDR3 is 16 residues long. V was clipped by 6 bases and J by 7 bases, with 21 bases between them. Germline V gives CDR1 MNHEY, CDR2 SMNVEV (reference sequence). CDR3 DNA: TGTGCCAGCAGCTCCATTTCGGGGCCCTTCTTCGGGGAGCTGTTTTTT. This gives the protein CASSSISGPFFGELFF.

The chain carries TRBV6-5 and TRBJ1-1; a weak D match, TRBD1 (6 bases). Germline values: CDR1 MNHEY, CDR2 SVGAGI. The CDR3 covers 16 residues. Trimming took 2 bases from V and 3 from J, leaving 16 bases between them. CDR3 loop: CASSYVGGRGDTEAFF. DNA of the CDR3: TGTGCCAGCAGTTACGTCGGGGGGCGCGGTGACACTGAAGCTTTCTTT.

The chain has TRBV7-9 and TRBJ2-3; 7 bases fit TRBD2. The CDR3 spans 13 residues. J gave up 5 bases and V 4 bases, and 3 bases lay outside the gene matches. The V gene's germline CDR1 is SEHNR and CDR2 FQNEAQ (reference sequence). The CDR3 DNA is TGTGCCAGCAGCTCAGGACTAGTAGATACGCAGTATTTT. Translation gives CASSSGLVDTQYF.

V usage is TRBV28 and J usage is TRBJ1-2; 7 bases map to TRBD1. V trimming: 5 bases; J trimming: 2 bases; junction bases outside the gene matches: 5. The CDR3 length is 14 residues. Germline assignment: CDR1 MDHEN and CDR2 SYDVKM. CDR3 loop: CASSPLQGNYGYTF. As DNA, the CDR3 is TGTGCCAGCAGTCCCTTACAGGGGAACTATGGCTACACCTTC.

The rearrangement joins TRBV10-3 to TRBJ2-7; D tentatively reads TRBD1 or TRBD2 (5 bases each). CDR1 ENHRY and CDR2 SYGVKD come from the germline V gene. V was clipped by 6 bases and J by 0 bases, with 18 bases between them. This CDR3 spans 16 amino acids. CDR3 amino acids: CAIRAWDPKGSYEQYF. DNA for the CDR3: TGTGCCATCAGGGCATGGGACCCCAAGGGCTCCTACGAGCAGTACTTC.

V usage is TRBV11-2 and J usage is TRBJ1-2, with TRBD1 matching over 7 bases. CDR1 SGHAT and CDR2 FQNNGV come from the germline V gene. Losses at the gene ends were 5 bases for V and 6 bases for J; bases not matched to a gene: 9. The CDR3 spans 14 residues. The CDR3 loop reads CASSLLGTVNGYTF. CDR3 in DNA: TGTGCCAGCAGCCTGCTAGGGACAGTAAATGGCTACACCTTC.

V usage is TRBV27 and J usage is TRBJ2-1, with TRBD2 as a possible D gene (6 bases). The CDR3 has 16 amino acids. V was pared by 9 bases and J by 9 bases, with 27 bases between. CDR1 is MNHEY and CDR2 is SMNVEV in the germline V gene (reference sequence). CDR3 DNA sequence: TGTGCCAGACCATTTCCCGGGAGCCTCCCGAGCAGTGAGCAGTTCTTC. This codes for CARPFPGSLPSSEQFF.